The 29 T cell receptor beta chains given below trace back to one sample, sequenced in a study of blood T cells in healthy people across ages. Then a second PCR, running roughly 6 to 12 cycles, was carried out with a sample-barcoded 5' primer and a J-beta primer mix. TCRdb itself ran the 5' RACE reads through MiXCR, one entry per CDR3 protein. The data hold 700,000 or so distinct CDR3 sequences, with 20% to 25% observed a single time. Material for sequencing was blood. Source of these receptors: a man aged 70-80 years in good health.

The sample holds many counts of this clonotype. This chain joins TRBV7-9 and TRBJ1-6; 7 bases are shared with TRBD1. The germline gives CDR1 SEHNR, CDR2 FQNEAQ (reference sequence). The CDR3 covers 14 residues. J gave up 8 bases and V 6 bases, and 7 bases lay outside the gene matches. The CDR3 reads CASRRQGLDSPLHF. In DNA, the CDR3 is TGTGCCAGCAGAAGACAGGGACTGGATTCACCCCTCCACTTT.

This clonotype was counted between two and nine times. V and J are TRBV3-1 and TRBJ2-5; TRBD2 matches at 10 bases. Near its end, the DNA agrees better with TRBJ2-1, so the J call may be wrong. In germline, CDR1 is LGHDT, CDR2 YNNKEL (reference sequence). This CDR3 comprises 16 residues. The CDR3 here is CASSQGSSGGFREQFF. The CDR3 nucleotides read TGTGCCAGCAGCCAAGGAAGTAGCGGGGGGTTCCGGGAGCAGTTCTTC.

The chain joins TRBV3-1 to TRBJ1-4; D may be TRBD1 (5 bases). Trimming removed 4 bases from V and 8 bases from J, with 14 bases in between. The CDR3 is 14 amino acids. Germline CDR1 reads LGHDT; CDR2 reads YNNKEL (reference sequence). This CDR3 is CASSLKGIGEKLFF. CDR3 DNA sequence: TGTGCCAGCAGCCTAAAGGGGATCGGGGAAAAACTGTTTTTT.

This sequence joins TRBV3-1 and TRBJ1-2; the D gene is possibly TRBD1 (5 bases). This CDR3 region has 15 residues. V was pared by 0 bases and J by 8 bases, with 16 bases between. CDR1 and CDR2 from the germline V gene are LGHDT and YNNKEL (reference sequence). CDR3 loop: CASSQDARGAGGYTF. CDR3 in DNA: TGTGCCAGCAGCCAAGACGCCCGCGGGGCGGGAGGCTACACCTTC.

This chain joins TRBV7-2 and TRBJ2-2, with 7 nucleotides matching TRBD2. V was clipped by 1 base and J by 5 bases; unmatched bases: 4. The CDR3 covers 15 residues. The germline V gene has CDR1 SGHTA and CDR2 FQGNSA. The CDR3 coding sequence is TGTGCCAGCAGCTTAGAGCGTAGCGGGACCGGGGAGCTGTTTTTT. Translation: CASSLERSGTGELFF.

The chain links TRBV5-7 to TRBJ2-3, with 11 positions matching TRBD2. Being an ORF, TRBV5-7 has a function that is uncertain. V was pared by 4 bases and J by 3 bases, with 13 bases of the junction left unmatched. This CDR3 has 18 residues. The CDR3 is CASSVKGTSGEGTDTQYF. The CDR3 nucleotides are TGTGCCAGCAGCGTAAAAGGGACTAGCGGAGAGGGGACAGATACGCAGTATTTT.

This clonotype was picked up a small number of times. The chain is built from TRBV12-3 or TRBV12-4 and TRBJ2-5; possible D gene TRBD1, 5 bases. The CDR3 totals 15 residues. The germline V and J ends were trimmed by 6 bases and 1 base, with 15 bases remaining between them. CDR3 protein: CASSKPNQGQETQYF. DNA of the CDR3: TGTGCCAGCAGCAAACCCAATCAGGGCCAAGAGACCCAGTACTTC.

This clonotype was found a few times. J is TRBJ2-2 and V is TRBV19; no reliable D call. V lost 3 bases, J lost 0 bases, and 5 bases lay in between. CDR3 length: 14 amino acids. Germline V gene lookup returns CDR1 LNHDA and CDR2 SQIVND (reference sequence). CDR3 sequence (DNA): TGTGCCAGTAGTATTCAGGCGAACACCGGGGAGCTGTTTTTT. It specifies CASSIQANTGELFF.

The rearrangement joins TRBV29-1 to TRBJ2-7; perhaps TRBD1 as D (5 bases). CDR3 size: 11 residues. Germline CDR1 and CDR2: SQVTM and ANQGSEA. Between the trimmed V and J ends, which lost 4 bases and 3 bases, there was a span of 7 bases. CDR3 loop: CSVVRDYEQYF. Written as DNA, the CDR3 is TGCAGCGTTGTCAGGGACTACGAGCAGTACTTC.

This clonotype showed up many times. Sequence at one end of the junction differs from germline and may be a read error. V gene TRBV5-1 combines with J gene TRBJ2-7; D gene ambiguous. CDR1 is SGHRS and CDR2 is YFSETQ in the germline V gene. The CDR3 is 14 residues long. The CDR3 DNA is TGTGCCAGCAGCTTGGCCGGGCAGAACTACGAGCAGTACTTC. Its translation: CASSLAGQNYEQYF.

The sample holds many counts of this clonotype. The chain combines TRBV20-1 with TRBJ1-5; D unclear. Germline V gene lookup returns CDR1 DFQATT and CDR2 SNEGSKA (reference sequence). V lost 7 bases and J lost 4, with 14 bases in between. The CDR3 consists of 13 residues. The CDR3 DNA reads TGCAGTGTGGGAGGGAAAGATAATCAGCCCCAGCATTTT. It yields the protein CSVGGKDNQPQHF.

The rearrangement joins TRBV11-2 to TRBJ2-3; D call uncertain. Trimming pared 5 bases from V and 2 bases from J, leaving 11 bases between. The CDR3 runs 14 residues. Germline V lookup: CDR1 SGHAT, CDR2 FQNNGV. In nucleotides, the CDR3 is TGTGCCAGCAGCCAATACCCTAACACAGATACGCAGTATTTT. This gives the protein CASSQYPNTDTQYF. The full variable domain, its missing parts supplied by reference TRBV11-2 and TRBJ2-3, is EAGVAQSPRYKIIEKRQSVAFWCNPISGHATLYWYQQILGQGPKLLIQFQNNGVVDDSQLPKDRFSAERLKGVDSTLKIQPAKLEDSAVYLCASSQYPNTDTQYFGPGTRLTVL.

This clonotype has a handful of counts. The chain is built from TRBV20-1 and TRBJ2-3, with 7 positions matching TRBD2. CDR1 DFQATT and CDR2 SNEGSKA come from the germline V gene (reference sequence). This CDR3 region has 15 residues. Germline trimming cut 3 bases from V and 2 bases from J; bases unmatched to any gene: 8. The CDR3 coding sequence is TGCAGTGCTAGCGGGCTAGCGGAATTCACAGATACGCAGTATTTT. Translating gives CSASGLAEFTDTQYF.

J is TRBJ2-3 and V is TRBV2; 15 bases align to TRBD2. The CDR3 extends over 18 amino acids. The germline V gene has CDR1 SNHLY and CDR2 FYNNEI. V gave up 6 bases and J gave up 3 bases; unmatched junction bases: 10. CDR3 loop: CASSRVGLAGGRTDTQYF. The CDR3 DNA sequence: TGTGCCAGCAGCCGGGTCGGACTAGCGGGGGGGAGGACAGATACGCAGTATTTT.

This clonotype was picked up a small number of times. The V and J genes are TRBV6-5 and TRBJ1-2; 7 bases match TRBD1. This CDR3 region has 14 residues. The V and J ends lost 6 bases and 8 bases, in that order; junction bases with no gene match: 12. Per the germline V gene, CDR1 is MNHEY and CDR2 is SVGAGI. The CDR3 coding sequence is TGTGCCAGCAGAGGGGGCGCCGCATTGAAAGGCTACACCTTC. Translation gives CASRGGAALKGYTF.

The sample holds a few counts of this clonotype. The CDR3 nucleotides are TGTGCCAGCTCACGGGGACGGGACTGGAATGAGCAGTTCTTC. Encoded protein: CASSRGRDWNEQFF. The V and J genes are TRBV18 and TRBJ2-5; tentative D call: TRBD2 (6 bases). The last part of the DNA fits TRBJ2-1 better; the J call may be wrong. Germline lookup yields CDR1 KGHSH and CDR2 LQKENI. The CDR3 contains 14 residues.

Only a few counts were recorded for this clonotype. This chain links TRBV5-1 with TRBJ2-5, with a tentative D call TRBD2 (7 bases). The J call may be in error: the DNA end matches TRBJ2-7 better. This CDR3 region has 15 residues. Germline CDR1 reads SGHRS; CDR2 reads YFSETQ. The CDR3 DNA sequence: TGCGCCAGCAGCCTCAGGACAGCGGGGATATACGAGCAGTACGTC. Protein: CASSLRTAGIYEQYV.

This clonotype was detected a few times. The V and J genes are TRBV19 and TRBJ1-5; tentative D call: TRBD1 (5 bases). This CDR3 contains 17 residues. V was cut by 3 bases and J by 3 bases, with 18 bases left in between. Germline assignment: CDR1 LNHDA and CDR2 SQIVND (reference sequence). Here the CDR3 DNA reads TGTGCCAGTAGTATGAGGAGGGGCCAAGATCTCAATCAGCCCCAGCATTTT. Protein: CASSMRRGQDLNQPQHF.

The chain uses TRBV7-9 and TRBJ2-4, with no clear D. CDR1 and CDR2 from the germline V gene are SEHNR and FQNEAQ (reference sequence). The ends were cut back, 5 bases at V and 9 bases at J, with 11 bases in the middle. The CDR3 is 12 amino acids. In DNA form, the CDR3 reads TGTGCCAGCAGCCCGTTAGGCCCCATTCAGTACTTC. Translating gives CASSPLGPIQYF.

This clonotype was counted between two and nine times. At one end the junction does not follow the germline gene, possibly because of a read error. This CDR3 is CASSSRTGGPSSYNAQFF. The CDR3 DNA follows: TGTGCCAGCAGTTCGAGGACAGGGGGCCCAAGCTCCTACAATGCGCAGTTCTTC. The gene calls are TRBV12-3 or TRBV12-4 and TRBJ2-1, with 11 bases fitting TRBD1. This CDR3 is 18 amino acids long.

The chain is built from TRBV9 and TRBJ2-7, with unresolved D. This CDR3 is built from 13 residues. V was clipped by 0 bases and J by 6 bases, with 10 bases between them. Germline V lookup: CDR1 SGDLS, CDR2 YYNGEE. CDR3 sequence (DNA): TGTGCCAGCAGCGTAGCACCCGGGCTCGAGCAGTACTTC. Its translation: CASSVAPGLEQYF.

The chain combines TRBV7-9 with TRBJ1-6; TRBD1 agrees at 7 bases. The CDR3 totals 16 residues. CDR1 and CDR2 (germline): SEHNR, FQNEAQ (reference sequence). V was pared by 5 bases and J by 8 bases, with 12 bases of the junction left unmatched. CDR3 DNA sequence: TGTGCCAGCAGCCCCCGGACAGGTGGAGTGGATTCACCCCTCCACTTT. It codes for CASSPRTGGVDSPLHF.

The chain joins TRBV20-1 to TRBJ1-2; D call uncertain. Trimming pared 2 bases from V and 4 bases from J, leaving 8 bases between. There are 12 residues in the CDR3. The germline V gene encodes CDR1 DFQATT and CDR2 SNEGSKA (reference sequence). The CDR3 nucleotides are TGCAGTGCTAGACCCGCAGTCTATGGCTACACCTTC. Its protein is CSARPAVYGYTF.

A word on this clonotype: One end of the junction fails to match germline, which may point to a read error. The chain uses TRBV5-1 and TRBJ1-4; 9 nucleotides align to TRBD1. The CDR3 is 16 residues long. The germline V gene encodes CDR1 SGHRS and CDR2 YFSETQ. The CDR3 nucleotides read TGCGCCAGCAGCCGACAGGGGGAGCCAACTAATGAAAAATTGTTTTTT. Translating it yields CASSRQGEPTNEKLFF.

A few counts support this clonotype. One end of the junction does not line up with germline, which may come from a read error. This sequence joins TRBV7-2 and TRBJ1-2; D remains unclear. CDR1 and CDR2 from the germline V gene are SGHTA and FQGNSA. The CDR3 loop spans 14 amino acids. CDR3 bases: TGTGCCAGCAGCTCCGGCCCCGACTACTATGACTACACCTTC. Translating it yields CASSSGPDYYDYTF.

This clonotype occurred a few times. The chain carries TRBV28 and TRBJ1-6; D is perhaps TRBD1 (6 bases). Germline V CDR1 and CDR2: MDHEN, SYDVKM. Deletions cut 5 bases from V and 0 bases from J, with 17 bases between. The CDR3 spans 18 residues. CDR3 loop: CASSDQGFASSYNSPLHF. The CDR3 DNA reads as TGTGCCAGCAGTGATCAGGGGTTTGCTAGCTCCTATAATTCACCCCTCCACTTT.

The rearrangement joins TRBV29-1 to TRBJ1-2; D remains ambiguous. The V and J ends lost 2 bases and 4 bases respectively, with 8 bases between them. There are 12 residues in the CDR3. From germline, CDR1 is SQVTM and CDR2 ANQGSEA. CDR3 DNA sequence: TGCAGCGTTGAAAACCAGAGCTATGGCTACACCTTC. Amino acid sequence: CSVENQSYGYTF.

This clonotype was counted between two and nine times. The chain employs TRBV5-1 and TRBJ1-1; D not resolved. Germline CDR1 SGHRS, CDR2 YFSETQ. V was trimmed by 4 bases and J by 1 base, leaving 14 bases between them. There are 15 residues in the CDR3. CDR3 amino acids: CASSPGGLTNTEAFF. Written as DNA, the CDR3 is TGCGCCAGCAGCCCTGGCGGGTTAACGAACACTGAAGCTTTCTTT.

In its sample, this clonotype was seen a few times. This sequence joins TRBV29-1 and TRBJ2-5; D is possibly TRBD1 or TRBD2 (5 bases each). V lost 4 bases and J 10 bases, leaving 16 bases between the germline ends. Germline CDR1 reads SQVTM; CDR2 reads ANQGSEA. The CDR3 runs 12 residues. The CDR3 here is CSVGSGTAIQYF. In nucleotides, the CDR3 is TGCAGCGTTGGGTCCGGGACCGCGATCCAGTACTTC.